This T cell receptor beta chain was captured in a study of memory CD4+ T cells and cytomegalovirus serostatus. At the level of the study: Healthy Belgian adult donors included nine or ten CMV-positive and 24 CMV-negative people.

Overall study findings and caveats: A US-trained random forest predicted CMV serostatus with median AUC around 0.9.

A note on this clone: Its antigen is unknown.

Single viable CD3+CD4+CD8-CD45RO+ cells were sorted as the memory CD4+ T cells. Clones were sequenced by immunoSEQ multiplex PCR, and TCRdb holds only the in-frame ones, with some missing. The sample lists under 80,000 clones; approximately 78% were seen once. The CDR3 covers 13 residues. V lost 8 bases and J 3 bases, leaving 13 bases between the germline ends. The germline V gene has CDR1 MNHEY and CDR2 SVGAGI. The TCR sequence derives from an adult in good health and CMV-seronegative. The chain is built from TRBV6-5 and TRBJ1-2; D may be TRBD1 (6 bases). The sample comprised memory CD4+ T cells from blood. CDR3 DNA sequence: TGTGCCAGCCGACCCGGACAGTACTATGGCTACACCTTC. Residues: CASRPGQYYGYTF.